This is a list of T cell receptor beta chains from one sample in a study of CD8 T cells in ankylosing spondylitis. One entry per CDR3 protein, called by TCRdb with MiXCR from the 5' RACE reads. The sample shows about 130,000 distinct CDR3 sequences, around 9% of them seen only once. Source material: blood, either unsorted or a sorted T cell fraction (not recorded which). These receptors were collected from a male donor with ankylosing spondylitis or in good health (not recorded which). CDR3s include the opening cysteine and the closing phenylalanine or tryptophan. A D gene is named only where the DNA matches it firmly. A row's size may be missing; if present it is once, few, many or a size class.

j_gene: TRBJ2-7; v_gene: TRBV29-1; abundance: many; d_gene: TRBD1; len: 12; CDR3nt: TGCAGCGTGACCCCACAGGGGATCGAGCAGTACTTC; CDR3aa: CSVTPQGIEQYF
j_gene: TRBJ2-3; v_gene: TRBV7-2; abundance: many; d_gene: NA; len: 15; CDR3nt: TGTGCCAGCAGCTTAAGGTGGGAGTTGACAGATACGCAGTATTTT; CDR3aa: CASSLRWELTDTQYF
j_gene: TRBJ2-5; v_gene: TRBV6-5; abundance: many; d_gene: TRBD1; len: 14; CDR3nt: TGTGCCAGCAGTTACTCAACAGGGGTGGAGACCCAGTACTTC; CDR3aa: CASSYSTGVETQYF
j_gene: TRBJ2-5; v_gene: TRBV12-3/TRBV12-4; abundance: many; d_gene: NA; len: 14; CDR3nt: TGTGCCAGCAGTTTATACCAGGCGCGGGAGACCCAGTACTTC; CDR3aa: CASSLYQARETQYF
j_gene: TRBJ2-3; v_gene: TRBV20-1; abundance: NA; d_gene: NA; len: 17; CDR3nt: TGCAGTGCTAGAGTAGTAGCAGACCCCGTGAGCACAGATACGCAGTATTTC; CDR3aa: CSARVVADPVSTDTQYF
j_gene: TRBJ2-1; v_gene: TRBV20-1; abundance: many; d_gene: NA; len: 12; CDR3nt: TGCAGTGCTACTGAATTGTACAATGAGCAGTTCTTC; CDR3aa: CSATELYNEQFF
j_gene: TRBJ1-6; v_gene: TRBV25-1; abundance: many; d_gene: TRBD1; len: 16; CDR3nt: TGTGCCAGCAGTGAATATAAGGGACAGGGGAATTCACCCCTCCACTTT; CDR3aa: CASSEYKGQGNSPLHF
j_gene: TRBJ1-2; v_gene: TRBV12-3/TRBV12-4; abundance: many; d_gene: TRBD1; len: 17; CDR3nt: TGTGCCAGCAGACCTCCGGGTAGTGGCAGGGGGCGATCAGGCTACACCTTC; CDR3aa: CASRPPGSGRGRSGYTF
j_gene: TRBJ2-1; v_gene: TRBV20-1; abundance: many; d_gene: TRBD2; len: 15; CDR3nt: TGCAGTGCCCCGACTAGCGGGAGCTCCTACAATGAGCAGTTCTTC; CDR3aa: CSAPTSGSSYNEQFF
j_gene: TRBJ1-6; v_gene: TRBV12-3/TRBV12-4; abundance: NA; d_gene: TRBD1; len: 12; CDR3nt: TGTGCCCGCAAACAGGGGTATTCACCCCTCCACTTT; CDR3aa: CARKQGYSPLHF
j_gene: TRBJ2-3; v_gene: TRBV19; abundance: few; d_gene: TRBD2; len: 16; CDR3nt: TGTGCCAGTAGGCCGACGTCACTAGCGGGAGTTAATACGCAGTATTTT; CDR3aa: CASRPTSLAGVNTQYF
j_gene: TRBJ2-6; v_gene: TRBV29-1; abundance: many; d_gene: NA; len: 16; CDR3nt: TGCAGCGCCATGAAGGGGTGGGACTCTGGGGCCAACGTCCTGACTTTC; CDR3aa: CSAMKGWDSGANVLTF
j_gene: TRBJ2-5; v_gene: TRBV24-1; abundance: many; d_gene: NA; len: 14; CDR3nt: TGTGCCACCAGTGATTTTGGGACGGAAGAGACCCAGTACTTC; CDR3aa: CATSDFGTEETQYF